This passage covers 4 T cell receptor beta chains from one sample sequenced in a study of CD8 T cells in Susac syndrome (dated 2019 in TCRdb). To prepare the library, the immunoSEQ multiplex PCR assay was applied. RNA was extracted with the RNeasy kit and about 0.5 to 1 ug was reverse transcribed using random hexamers. Through fastp at Q25 and MiXCR, TCRdb rebuilt clones from the public reads, retaining in-frame beta chains. Entries are consolidated by CDR3 protein sequence, retaining the most common genes and DNA. This sample has roughly 150,000 distinct CDR3 sequences in its table, and about 92% of those were observed once. The biggest ten clones account for approximately 0.073% of the sample. The sample was CD4+ T cells from PBMCs. The receptors derive from a human donor in good health.

V usage is TRBV19 and J usage is TRBJ1-1; D gene unclear. The germline V gene has CDR1 LNHDA and CDR2 SQIVND (reference sequence). The CDR3 runs 18 residues. V was trimmed by 0 bases and J by 4 bases, leaving 21 bases between them. CDR3 residues: CASSIDLTAGGGGTEAFF. DNA for the CDR3: TGTGCCAGTAGTATAGATCTAACGGCAGGTGGAGGAGGCACTGAAGCTTTCTTT.

The chain couples TRBV20-1 to TRBJ2-5; D might be TRBD1 or TRBD2, each matching 6 bases. The length of the CDR3 is 12 residues. Trimming shortened V by 3 bases and J by 4 bases, and 9 bases separated the two germline ends. From germline, CDR1 is DFQATT and CDR2 SNEGSKA (reference sequence). The CDR3, as DNA: TGCAGTGCTAGTAGGGGGGTAGAGACCCAGTACTTC. The encoded protein is CSASRGVETQYF.

The chain employs TRBV2 and TRBJ2-1; D is perhaps TRBD2 (6 bases). This CDR3 region has 16 residues. The V end was cut by 5 bases, the J end by 6 bases, with 20 bases between. Germline lookup yields CDR1 SNHLY and CDR2 FYNNEI. The CDR3 DNA sequence: TGTGCCAGCAGTCTAGGGACTCCTATTCGGGGCAATGAGCAGTTCTTC. It codes for CASSLGTPIRGNEQFF.

The CDR3 loop reads CASSPLEGQNGYTF. DNA of the CDR3: TGTGCCAGCAGCCCTCTGGAAGGGCAGAATGGCTACACCTTC. This chain links TRBV3-1 with TRBJ1-2, with no clear D. Germline V gene sequence: CDR1 LGHDT, CDR2 YNNKEL (reference sequence). V lost 4 bases to trimming and J lost 6 bases, with 15 bases between them. The CDR3 runs to 14 residues.